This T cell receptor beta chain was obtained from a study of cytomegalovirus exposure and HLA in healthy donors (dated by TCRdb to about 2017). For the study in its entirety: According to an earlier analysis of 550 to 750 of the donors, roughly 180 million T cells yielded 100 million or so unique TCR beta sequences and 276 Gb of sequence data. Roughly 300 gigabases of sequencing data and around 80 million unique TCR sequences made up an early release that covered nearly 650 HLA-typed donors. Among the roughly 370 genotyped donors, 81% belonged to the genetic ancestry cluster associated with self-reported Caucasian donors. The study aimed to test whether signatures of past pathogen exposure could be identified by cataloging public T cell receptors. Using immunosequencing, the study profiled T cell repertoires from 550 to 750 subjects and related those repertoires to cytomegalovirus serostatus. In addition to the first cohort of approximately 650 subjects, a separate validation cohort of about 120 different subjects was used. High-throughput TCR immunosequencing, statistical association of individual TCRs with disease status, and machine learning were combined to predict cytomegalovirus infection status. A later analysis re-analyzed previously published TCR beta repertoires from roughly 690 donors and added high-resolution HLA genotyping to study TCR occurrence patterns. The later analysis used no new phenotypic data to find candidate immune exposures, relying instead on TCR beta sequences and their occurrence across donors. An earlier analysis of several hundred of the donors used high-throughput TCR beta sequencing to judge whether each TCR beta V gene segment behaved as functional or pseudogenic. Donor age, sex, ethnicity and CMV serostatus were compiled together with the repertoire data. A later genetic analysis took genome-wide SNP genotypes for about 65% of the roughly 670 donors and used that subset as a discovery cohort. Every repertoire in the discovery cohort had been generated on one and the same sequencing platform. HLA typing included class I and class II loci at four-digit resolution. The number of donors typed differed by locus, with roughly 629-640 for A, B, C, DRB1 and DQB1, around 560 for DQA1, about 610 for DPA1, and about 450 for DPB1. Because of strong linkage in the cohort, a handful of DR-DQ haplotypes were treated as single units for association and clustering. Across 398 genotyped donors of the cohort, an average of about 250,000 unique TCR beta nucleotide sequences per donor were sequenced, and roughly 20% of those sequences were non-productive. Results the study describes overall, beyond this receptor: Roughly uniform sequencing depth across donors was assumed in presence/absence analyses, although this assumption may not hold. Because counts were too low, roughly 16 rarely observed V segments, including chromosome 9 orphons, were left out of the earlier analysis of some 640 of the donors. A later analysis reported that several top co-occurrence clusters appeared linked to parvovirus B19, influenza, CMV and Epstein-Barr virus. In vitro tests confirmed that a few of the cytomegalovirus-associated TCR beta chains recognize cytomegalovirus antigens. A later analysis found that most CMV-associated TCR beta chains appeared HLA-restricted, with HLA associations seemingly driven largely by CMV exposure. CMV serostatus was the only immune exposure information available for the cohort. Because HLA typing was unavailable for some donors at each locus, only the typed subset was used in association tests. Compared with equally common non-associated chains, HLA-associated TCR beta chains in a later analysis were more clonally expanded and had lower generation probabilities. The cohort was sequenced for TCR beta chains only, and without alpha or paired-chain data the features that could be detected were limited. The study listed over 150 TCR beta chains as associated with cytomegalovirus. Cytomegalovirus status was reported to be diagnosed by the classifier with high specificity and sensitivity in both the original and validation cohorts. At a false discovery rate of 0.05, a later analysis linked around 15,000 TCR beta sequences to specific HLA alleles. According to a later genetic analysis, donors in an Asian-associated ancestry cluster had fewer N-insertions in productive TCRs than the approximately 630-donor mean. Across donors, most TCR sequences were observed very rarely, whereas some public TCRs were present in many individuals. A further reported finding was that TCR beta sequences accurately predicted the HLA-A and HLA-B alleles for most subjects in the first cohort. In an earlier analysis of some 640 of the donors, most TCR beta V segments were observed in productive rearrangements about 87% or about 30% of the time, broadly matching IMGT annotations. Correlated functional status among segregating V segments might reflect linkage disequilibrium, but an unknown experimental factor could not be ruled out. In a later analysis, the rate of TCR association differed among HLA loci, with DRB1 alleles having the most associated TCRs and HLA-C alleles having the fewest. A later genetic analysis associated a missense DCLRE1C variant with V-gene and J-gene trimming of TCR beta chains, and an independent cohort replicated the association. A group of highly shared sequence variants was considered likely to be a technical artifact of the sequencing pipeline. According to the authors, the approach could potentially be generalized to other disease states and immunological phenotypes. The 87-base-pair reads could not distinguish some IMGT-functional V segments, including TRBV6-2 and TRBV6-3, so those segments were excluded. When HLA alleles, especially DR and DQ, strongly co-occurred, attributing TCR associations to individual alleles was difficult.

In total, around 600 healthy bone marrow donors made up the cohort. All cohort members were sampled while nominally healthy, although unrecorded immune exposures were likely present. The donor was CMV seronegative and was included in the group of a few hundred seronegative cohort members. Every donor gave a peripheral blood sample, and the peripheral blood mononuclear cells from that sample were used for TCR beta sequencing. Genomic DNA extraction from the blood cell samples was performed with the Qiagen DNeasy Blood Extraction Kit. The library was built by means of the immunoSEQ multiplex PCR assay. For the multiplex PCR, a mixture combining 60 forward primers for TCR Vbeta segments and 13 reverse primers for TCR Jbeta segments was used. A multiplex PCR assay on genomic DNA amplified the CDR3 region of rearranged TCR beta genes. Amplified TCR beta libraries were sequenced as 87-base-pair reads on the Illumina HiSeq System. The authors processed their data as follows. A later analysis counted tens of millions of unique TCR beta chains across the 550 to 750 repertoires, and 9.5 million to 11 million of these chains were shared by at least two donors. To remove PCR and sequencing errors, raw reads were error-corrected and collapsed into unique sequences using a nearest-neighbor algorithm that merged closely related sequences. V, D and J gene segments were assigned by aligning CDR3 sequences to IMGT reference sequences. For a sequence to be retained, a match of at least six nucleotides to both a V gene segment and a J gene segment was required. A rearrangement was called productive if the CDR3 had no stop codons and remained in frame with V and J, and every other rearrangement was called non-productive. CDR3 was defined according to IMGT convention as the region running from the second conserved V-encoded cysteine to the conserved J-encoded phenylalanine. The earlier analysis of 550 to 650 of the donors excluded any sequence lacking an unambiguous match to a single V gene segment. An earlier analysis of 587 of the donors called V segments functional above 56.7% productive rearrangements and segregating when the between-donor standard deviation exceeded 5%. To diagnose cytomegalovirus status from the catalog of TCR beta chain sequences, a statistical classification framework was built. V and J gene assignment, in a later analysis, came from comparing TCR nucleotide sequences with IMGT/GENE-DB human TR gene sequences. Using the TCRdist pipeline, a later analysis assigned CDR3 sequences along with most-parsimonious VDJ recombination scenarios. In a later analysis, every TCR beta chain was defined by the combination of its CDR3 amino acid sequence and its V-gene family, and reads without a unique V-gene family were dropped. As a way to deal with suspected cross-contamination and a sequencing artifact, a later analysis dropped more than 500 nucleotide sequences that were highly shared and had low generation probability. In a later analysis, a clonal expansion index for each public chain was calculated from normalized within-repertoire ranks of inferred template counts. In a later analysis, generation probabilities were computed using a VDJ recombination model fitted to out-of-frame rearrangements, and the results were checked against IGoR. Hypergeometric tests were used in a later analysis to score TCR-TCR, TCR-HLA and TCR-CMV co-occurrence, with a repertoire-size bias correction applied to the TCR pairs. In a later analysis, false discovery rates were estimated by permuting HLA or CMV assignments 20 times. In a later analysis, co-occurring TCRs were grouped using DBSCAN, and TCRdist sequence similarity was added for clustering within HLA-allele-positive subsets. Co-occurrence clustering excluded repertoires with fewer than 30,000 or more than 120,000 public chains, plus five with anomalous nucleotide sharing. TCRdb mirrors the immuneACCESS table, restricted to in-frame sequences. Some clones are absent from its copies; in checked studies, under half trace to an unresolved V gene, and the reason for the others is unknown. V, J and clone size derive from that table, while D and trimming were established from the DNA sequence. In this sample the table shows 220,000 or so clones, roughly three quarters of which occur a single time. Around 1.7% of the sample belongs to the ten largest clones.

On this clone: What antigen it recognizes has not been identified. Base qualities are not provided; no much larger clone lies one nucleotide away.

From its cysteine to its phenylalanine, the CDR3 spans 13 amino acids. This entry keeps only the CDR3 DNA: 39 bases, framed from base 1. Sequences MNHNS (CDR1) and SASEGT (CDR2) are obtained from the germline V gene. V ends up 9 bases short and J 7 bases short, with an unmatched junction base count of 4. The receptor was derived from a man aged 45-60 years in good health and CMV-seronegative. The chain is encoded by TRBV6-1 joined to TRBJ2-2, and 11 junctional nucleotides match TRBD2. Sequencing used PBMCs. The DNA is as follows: TGTGCCAGTAGCGGGAGGGTGGTCGGGGAGCTGTTTTTT. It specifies CASSGRVVGELFF.